The 4 T cell receptor beta chains presented below share a single source sample, sequenced in a study of blood T cell repertoires in COVID-19. Some clones are missing from TCRdb's copy, which holds only in-frame ones; the method was immunoSEQ multiplex PCR. Seen here are 95,000 to 110,000 clones, around 85% observed once, and the top ten hold more than 3%. Sequencing was performed on peripheral blood. The source is an elderly woman with active or convalescent COVID-19.

The chain joins TRBV28 to TRBJ1-1, with a weak D call TRBD1 (6 bases). This CDR3 is 14 amino acids long. Germline CDR1 and CDR2: MDHEN and SYDVKM. V was shortened by 2 bases and J by 4 bases, with 11 bases between the two germline ends. CDR3 coding DNA: TGTGCCAGCAGTTTAGGGGGCGAGGTCACTGAAGCTTTCTTT. Protein sequence: CASSLGGEVTEAFF.

V gene TRBV7-9 combines with J gene TRBJ1-5; no firm D call. The V gene lost 3 bases and the J gene lost 7 bases, with 7 bases spanning the gap. CDR3 size: 12 residues. CDR1 is SEHNR and CDR2 is FQNEAQ in the germline V gene (reference sequence). In DNA form, the CDR3 reads TGTGCCAGCAGCTTCCCGGGACAGCCCCAGCATTTT. Its translation is CASSFPGQPQHF.

The J gene is TRBJ2-1, the V gene TRBV4-1, with TRBD2 matching 11 bases. The junction had 18 bases not matched to a gene; V was cut back by 2 bases and J by 0 bases. The CDR3 consists of 22 residues. Looked up from germline, CDR1 is MGHRA and CDR2 is YSYEKL. The CDR3 loop reads CASSQLGLSGRDSFSSYNEQFF. Here the CDR3 DNA reads TGCGCCAGCAGCCAATTGGGACTTAGCGGGAGGGATTCCTTCAGCTCCTACAATGAGCAGTTCTTC.

This clone came up a few times. The V call is TRBV14, the J call TRBJ1-1; a weak D match, TRBD1 (6 bases). The V gene lost 0 bases and the J gene lost 0 bases, with 14 bases spanning the gap. The CDR3 covers 17 residues. Germline V lookup: CDR1 SGHDN, CDR2 FVKESK. CDR3 DNA sequence: TGTGCCAGCAGCCAAGATTTAGGGGGGGGGCTGAACACTGAAGCTTTCTTT. It yields the protein CASSQDLGGGLNTEAFF.